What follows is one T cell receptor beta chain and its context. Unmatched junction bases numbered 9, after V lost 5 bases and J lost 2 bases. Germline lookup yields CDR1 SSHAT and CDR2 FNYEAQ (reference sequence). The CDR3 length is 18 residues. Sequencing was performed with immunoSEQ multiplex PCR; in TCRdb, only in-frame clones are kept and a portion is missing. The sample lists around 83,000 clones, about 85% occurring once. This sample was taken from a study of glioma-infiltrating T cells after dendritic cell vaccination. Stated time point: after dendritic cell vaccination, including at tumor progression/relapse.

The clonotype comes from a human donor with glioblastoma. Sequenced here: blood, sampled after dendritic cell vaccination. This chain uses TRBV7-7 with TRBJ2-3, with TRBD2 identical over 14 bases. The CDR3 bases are TGTGCCAGCAGCCTTGGGACTAGCGGGGGTCCTTACACAGATACGCAGTATTTT. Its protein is CASSLGTSGGPYTDTQYF.